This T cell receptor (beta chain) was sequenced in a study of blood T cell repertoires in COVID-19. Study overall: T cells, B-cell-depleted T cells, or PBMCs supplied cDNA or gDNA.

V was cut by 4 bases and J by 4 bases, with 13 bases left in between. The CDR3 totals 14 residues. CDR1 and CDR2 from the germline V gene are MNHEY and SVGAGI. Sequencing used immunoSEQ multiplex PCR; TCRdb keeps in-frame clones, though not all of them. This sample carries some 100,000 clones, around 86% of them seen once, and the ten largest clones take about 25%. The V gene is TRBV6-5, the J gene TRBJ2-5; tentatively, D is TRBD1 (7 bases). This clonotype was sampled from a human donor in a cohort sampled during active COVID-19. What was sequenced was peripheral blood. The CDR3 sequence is CASSSRQGGETQYF. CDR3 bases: TGTGCCAGCAGTTCTCGACAGGGAGGAGAGACCCAGTACTTC.